The clone carrying this T cell receptor (beta chain) was detected many times. Its antigen is unknown. Total RNA amounting to 500 ng was the source from which TCR beta cDNA was made with a constant-region primer. Researchers made the TCR beta libraries by running three nested multiplex PCR rounds with slightly modified ARM-PCR. Running nine to ten cycles apiece, the first two PCR rounds relied on TRBV1-TRBV30 forward primers together with a C-beta reverse primer. TCRdb re-analysed the multiplex PCR reads in MiXCR, keeping a single row per CDR3 protein. The sample lists about 330,000 distinct CDR3 sequences; roughly 61% were seen once. The CDR3 runs to 12 residues. CDR1 is SGHNT and CDR2 is YENEEA in the germline V gene. The V gene lost 3 bases and the J gene lost 9 bases, with 9 bases spanning the gap. This sample stems from a study of tumor-infiltrating lymphocytes in primary liver carcinoma. Study overall: Lesions, classed as T1-T3 N0M0, spanned roughly 4 to 10 cm across.

Researchers drew blood RNA from unsorted whole blood and extracted germline DNA as well. Findings and limits, study-wide: Tumor region pairs overlapped more than did tumor-adjacent and tumor-blood pairs.

The sample consisted of peripheral blood. This receptor was obtained from a man aged 40-50 years with primary liver carcinoma and hepatitis B virus infection. This chain joins TRBV11-3 and TRBJ2-1, with TRBD1 as a possible D gene (5 bases). CDR3 sequence: CASSFERGEQFF. The DNA for the CDR3 is TGTGCCAGCAGCTTTGAAAGGGGTGAGCAGTTCTTC.